This T cell receptor beta chain is from a study of CD8+ T cells in alopecia areata. Study-wide results and caveats: Only one nonresponder was present, which leaves the link between baseline CD8+ expansion and response uncertain.

Trimming stripped 7 bases from V and 3 bases from J, with 12 bases between. Germline values: CDR1 MGHDK, CDR2 SYGVNS. The CDR3 runs 14 residues. On this clone itself: Its specificity is unknown.

The treatment denotes: oral pan-JAK inhibitor, 5-10 mg twice daily. Following extraction, RNA underwent reverse transcription to cDNA, which served as the sequencing template. TCRdb keeps only in-frame clones here, not all; method: immunoSEQ multiplex PCR. The table lists about 190,000 clones, more than 55% of them singletons, with approximately 1.3% in the top ten. The chain employs TRBV25-1 and TRBJ2-2, with D possibly being TRBD1 (5 bases). Sequenced here: CD4+ T cells sorted from blood, sampled between weeks 47 and 50, from a patient treated with tofacitinib. The source is a human donor with alopecia areata. CDR3 DNA sequence: TGTGCCAGCAAGGCAACAGGACACACCGGGGAGCTGTTTTTT. Translation: CASKATGHTGELFF. Supplemented by reference TRBV25-1 and TRBJ2-2, the full variable domain reads EADIYQTPRYLVIGTGKKITLECSQTMGHDKMYWYQQDPGMELHLIHYSYGVNSTEKGDLSSESTVSRIRTEHFPLTLESARPSHTSQYLCASKATGHTGELFFGEGSRLTVL.